This TCR beta chain comes out of a study of patients and donors after allogeneic stem cell transplantation (dated by TCRdb to about 2020). On this clonotype: This receptor's antigen is unknown. Base qualities are not at hand, and no much larger clone is one base apart.

Including cysteine and phenylalanine, the CDR3 has 15 amino acids. The entry retains the CDR3 DNA only, 45 bases that are in frame from base 1. Cut back by 3 bases and 0 bases, the V and J ends lie 12 bases apart. The germline V gene specifies MDHEN as CDR1 and SYDVKM as CDR2. Libraries were made using RT-PCR. Sequencing instrument: NextSeq 550. Starting from the raw public reads, TCRdb applied fastp trimming at Q25, assembled clones with MiXCR and retained in-frame beta chains. For every CDR3 protein sequence, its rows merge into one entry that carries the most common genes and DNA. The sample contains approximately 160,000 distinct CDR3 sequences, roughly 31% of them found a single time. Roughly 3.2% of the sample goes to the ten largest clones.

The clonotype comes from a human donor who was either an allogeneic HSCT recipient or a stem cell or donor lymphocyte infusion donor (not recorded which). It is not recorded whose cells these are; they may come from a transplant donor. Material for sequencing was blood, either unsorted or a sorted T cell fraction (not recorded which). Rearrangement joined TRBV28 to TRBJ2-7; the D gene assignment is perhaps TRBD1 or TRBD2, with each matching 5 bases. The CDR3 protein sequence reads: CASSLVGVPSYEQYF. The sequence in DNA is TGTGCCAGCAGTTTGGTGGGGGTTCCCTCCTACGAGCAGTACTTC.